This T cell receptor beta chain was captured in a study of blood T cell repertoires in COVID-19. Study-level background: The United States, Italy and Spain were the sources of the acute and convalescent COVID-19 samples. The analysed material was cDNA or gDNA that came from T cells, B-cell-depleted T cells, or PBMCs.

The assay was immunoSEQ multiplex PCR, and TCRdb's table has in-frame clones only and misses some. The sample gives approximately 200,000 clones, about 90% of which show up once; less than 3.5% is in the top ten. This CDR3 is built from 16 residues. Germline CDR1 is MDHEN and CDR2 is SYDVKM. V lost 2 bases and J lost 4, with 15 bases in between. Sequences were obtained from peripheral blood. The TCR originated in a woman aged 60 to 75 with acute or convalescent COVID-19. The chain combines TRBV28 with TRBJ1-5; D is perhaps TRBD1 (6 bases). CDR3 residues: CASSLIGQGNNQPQHF. The CDR3 coding sequence is TGTGCCAGCAGTTTAATTGGGCAGGGGAATAATCAGCCCCAGCATTTT.